This record covers a single T cell receptor beta chain. Treatment here: around 19 received Ad26.COV2.S at low or high dose, single or two shots; about 5 received placebo; per-sample allocation not given. Sampling occurred on day 63 after the first vaccine or placebo injection. It was an adult aged 18-55 years in Boston who was the donor. This sample was included in a study of Ad26.COV2.S vaccination and SARS-CoV-2 variants. Looked up from germline, CDR1 is PRHDT and CDR2 is FYEKMQ (reference sequence). The length of the CDR3 is 22 residues. Trimming removed 4 bases at V and 0 bases at J, with 28 bases between. The data were produced by immunoSEQ multiplex PCR, yet TCRdb's version contains in-frame clones alone and is incomplete. The sample has about 350,000 clones, roughly 90% seen once.

The receptor comes from a person between 18 and 65 years old who received the Ad26.COV2.S COVID-19 vaccine or a placebo. The sample was peripheral blood, taken in a trial of Ad26.COV2.S vaccine versus placebo. The chain joins TRBV13 to TRBJ2-6; perhaps D is TRBD1 or TRBD2 (5 bases each). This chain's CDR3 is CASSSQYPKTGTGLSGANVLTF. The DNA of the CDR3 is TGTGCCAGCAGCTCCCAATATCCGAAGACGGGAACAGGACTCTCTGGGGCCAACGTCCTGACTTTC.